This TCR beta chain came from a study of T cells after yellow fever vaccination. At the level of the study: The SMART-Seq v4 Ultra Low Input method served to prepare the low-cell-number fractions.

This clonotype turned up a few times. Its target is unknown. This CDR3 contains 17 residues. CDR1 is LGHDT and CDR2 is YNNKEL in the germline V gene (reference sequence). The V segment lost 0 bases and the J segment 4 bases; nucleotides outside the gene matches: 10. Notes on the study in general: Faster peaking, at day 5 versus 15, marked a secondary response that was weaker. The study re-detected most primary-vaccination clones after the booster (approximately 96% CD4, roughly 85% CD8). Relatively few clonotypes were ones that appeared in both CD4 and CD8 compartments.

In TCRdb, the 5' RACE reads were re-called with MiXCR into one record per CDR3 protein. The sample yields 250,000 or so distinct CDR3 sequences, about 7.1% seen once. V usage is TRBV3-1 and J usage is TRBJ2-7; 9 bases are shared with TRBD2. The sequencing here drew on CD4+ T cells sorted from PBMCs, taken 15 days after the yellow fever booster vaccination. The TCR comes from a man aged 25-45 years who received the YFV17D yellow fever vaccine. This CDR3 reads CASSQDSGSSGSYEQYF. The CDR3 bases are TGTGCCAGCAGCCAAGATTCAGGGAGTAGCGGGAGTTACGAGCAGTACTTC.